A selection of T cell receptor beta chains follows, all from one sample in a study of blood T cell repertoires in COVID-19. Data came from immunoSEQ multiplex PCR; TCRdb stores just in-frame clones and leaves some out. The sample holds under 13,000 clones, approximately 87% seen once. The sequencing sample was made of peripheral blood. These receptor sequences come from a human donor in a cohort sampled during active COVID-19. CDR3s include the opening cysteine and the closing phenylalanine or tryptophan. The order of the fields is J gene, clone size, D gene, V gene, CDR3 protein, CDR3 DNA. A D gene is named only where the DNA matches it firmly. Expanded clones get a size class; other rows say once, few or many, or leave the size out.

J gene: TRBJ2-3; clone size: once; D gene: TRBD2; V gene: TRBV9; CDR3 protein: CASSPRLAGASTDTQYF; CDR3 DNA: TGTGCCAGCAGCCCCCGACTAGCGGGTGCTAGCACAGATACGCAGTATTTT
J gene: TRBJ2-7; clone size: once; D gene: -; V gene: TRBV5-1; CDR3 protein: CASSKTQVPDGEQYF; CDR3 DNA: TGCGCCAGCAGCAAGACACAGGTTCCGGACGGCGAGCAGTACTTC
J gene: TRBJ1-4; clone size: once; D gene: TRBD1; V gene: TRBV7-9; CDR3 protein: CASTNTDRGHEKLFF; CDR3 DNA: TGTGCCAGCACCAATACGGACAGGGGGCATGAAAAACTGTTTTTT
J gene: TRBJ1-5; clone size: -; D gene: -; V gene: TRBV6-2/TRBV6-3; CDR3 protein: CASSPWGGNSNQPQHF; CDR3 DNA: TGTGCCAGCAGTCCATGGGGAGGGAATAGCAATCAGCCCCAGCATTTT
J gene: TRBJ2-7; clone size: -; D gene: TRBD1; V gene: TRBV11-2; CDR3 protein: CASSARQGDYEQYF; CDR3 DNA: TGTGCCAGCAGCGCACGACAGGGAGACTACGAGCAGTACTTC
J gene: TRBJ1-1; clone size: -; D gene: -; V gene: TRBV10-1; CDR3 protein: CASSADSLNTEAFF; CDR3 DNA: TGCGCCAGCAGCGCCGACAGCTTGAACACTGAAGCTTTCTTT
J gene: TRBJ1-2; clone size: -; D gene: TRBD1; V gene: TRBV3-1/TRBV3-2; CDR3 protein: CASSRQGSGTSGYTF; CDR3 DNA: TGTGCCAGCAGCCGACAGGGGTCGGGGACTTCGGGCTACACCTTC
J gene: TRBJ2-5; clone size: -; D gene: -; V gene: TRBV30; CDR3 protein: CAWSVVSKETQYF; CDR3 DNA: TGTGCCTGGAGTGTAGTTTCTAAAGAGACCCAGTACTTC
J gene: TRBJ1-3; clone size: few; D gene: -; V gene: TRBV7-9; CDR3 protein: CASSLGTGGSGNTIYF; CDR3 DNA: TGTGCCAGCAGCTTGGGGACCGGGGGCTCTGGAAACACCATATATTTT
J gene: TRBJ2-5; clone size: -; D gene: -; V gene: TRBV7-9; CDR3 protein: CASSLGQSPRPQETQYF; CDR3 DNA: TGTGCCAGCAGCTTAGGACAGTCCCCCAGGCCCCAAGAGACCCAGTACTTC
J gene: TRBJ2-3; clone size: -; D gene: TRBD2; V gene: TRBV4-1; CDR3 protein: CASSRSGTTTDTQYF; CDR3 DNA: TGCGCCAGCAGCCGTAGCGGGACCACCACAGATACGCAGTATTTT
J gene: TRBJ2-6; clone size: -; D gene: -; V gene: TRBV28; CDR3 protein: CASSFSSSGANVLTF; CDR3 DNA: TGTGCCAGCAGTTTTTCCAGCTCTGGGGCCAACGTCCTGACTTTC
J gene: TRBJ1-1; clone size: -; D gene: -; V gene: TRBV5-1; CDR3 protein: CASSLALQGNTEAFF; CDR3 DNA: TGCGCCAGCAGCTTGGCCCTTCAGGGGAACACTGAAGCTTTCTTT
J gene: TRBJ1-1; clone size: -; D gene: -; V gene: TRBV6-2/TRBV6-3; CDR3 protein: CASSSRAEAFF; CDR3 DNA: TGTGCCAGCAGTTCACGGGCTGAAGCTTTCTTT
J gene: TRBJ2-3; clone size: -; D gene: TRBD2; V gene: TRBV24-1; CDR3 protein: CATSDLRAGEGRDTQYF; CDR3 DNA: TGTGCCACCAGTGATTTGCGGGCCGGGGAGGGCCGAGATACGCAGTATTTT
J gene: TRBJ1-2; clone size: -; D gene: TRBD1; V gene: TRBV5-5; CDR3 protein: CASSPGQGINYGYTF; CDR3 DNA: TGTGCCAGCAGCCCTGGACAGGGTATCAACTATGGCTACACCTTC
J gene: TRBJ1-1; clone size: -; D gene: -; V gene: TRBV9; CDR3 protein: CASSVGGTSNTEAFF; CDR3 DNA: TGTGCCAGCAGCGTAGGGGGGACTAGTAACACTGAAGCTTTCTTT
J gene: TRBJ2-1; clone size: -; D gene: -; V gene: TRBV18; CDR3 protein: CASSPFGSYNEQFF; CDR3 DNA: TGTGCCAGCTCACCATTCGGCTCCTACAATGAGCAGTTCTTC
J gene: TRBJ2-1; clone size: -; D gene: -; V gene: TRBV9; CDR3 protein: CASSVIPSEQFF; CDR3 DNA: TGTGCCAGCAGCGTAATCCCCTCGGAGCAGTTCTTC
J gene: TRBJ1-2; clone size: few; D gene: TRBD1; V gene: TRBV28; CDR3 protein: CASSPFDRGYYGYTF; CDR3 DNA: TGTGCCAGCAGTCCCTTCGACAGGGGATACTATGGCTACACCTTC
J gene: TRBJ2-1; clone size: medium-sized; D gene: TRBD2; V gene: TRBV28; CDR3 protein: CASSSSGEGSNWDEQFF; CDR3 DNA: TGTGCCAGCAGTTCCTCGGGGGAGGGGAGCAACTGGGATGAGCAGTTCTTC
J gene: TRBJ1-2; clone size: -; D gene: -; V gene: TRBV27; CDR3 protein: CASSLTYRVSGYTF; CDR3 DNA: TGTGCCAGCAGTCTAACCTACAGGGTATCGGGCTACACCTTC
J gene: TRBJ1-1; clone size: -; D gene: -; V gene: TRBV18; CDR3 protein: CASSPPKGGSAEAFF; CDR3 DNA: TGTGCCAGCTCACCACCGAAGGGTGGGAGCGCTGAAGCTTTCTTT
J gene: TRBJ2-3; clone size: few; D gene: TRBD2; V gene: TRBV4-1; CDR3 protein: CASCASGRALTDTQYF; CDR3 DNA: TGCGCCAGCTGTGCTAGCGGGAGGGCCCTAACAGATACGCAGTATTTT
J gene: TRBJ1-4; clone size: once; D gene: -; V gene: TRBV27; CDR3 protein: CASSTWSGGPTNEKLFF; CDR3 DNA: TGTGCCAGCAGCACGTGGTCCGGGGGACCAACTAATGAAAAACTGTTTTTT
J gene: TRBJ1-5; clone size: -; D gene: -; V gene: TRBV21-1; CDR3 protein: CASSGDCRLQHF; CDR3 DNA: TGTGCCAGCAGTGGAGACTGTCGGCTCCAGCATTTT
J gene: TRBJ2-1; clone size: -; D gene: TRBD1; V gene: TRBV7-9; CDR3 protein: CASLGQATYNEQFF; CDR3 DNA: TGTGCCAGCCTAGGACAGGCGACCTACAATGAGCAGTTCTTC
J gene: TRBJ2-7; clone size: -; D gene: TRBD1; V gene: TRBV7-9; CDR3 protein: CASSSDRGYEQYF; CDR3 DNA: TGTGCCAGCAGCTCCGACAGGGGTTACGAGCAGTACTTC
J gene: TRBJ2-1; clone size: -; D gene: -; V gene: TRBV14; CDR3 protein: CASSQDWGTLNNEQFF; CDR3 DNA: TGTGCCAGCAGCCAAGATTGGGGGACACTAAACAATGAGCAGTTCTTC
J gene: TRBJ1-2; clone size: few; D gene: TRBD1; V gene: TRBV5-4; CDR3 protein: CASSISGTGYGYTF; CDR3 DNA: TGTGCCAGCAGCATATCCGGGACAGGGTATGGCTACACCTTC
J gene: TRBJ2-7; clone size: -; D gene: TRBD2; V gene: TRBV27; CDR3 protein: CASRVAGGPYEQYF; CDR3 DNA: TGTGCCAGCAGGGTAGCGGGAGGGCCCTACGAGCAGTACTTC
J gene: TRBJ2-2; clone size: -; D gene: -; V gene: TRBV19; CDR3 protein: CPGQPRTGELFF; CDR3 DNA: TGTCCTGGACAGCCTCGGACCGGGGAGCTGTTTTTT
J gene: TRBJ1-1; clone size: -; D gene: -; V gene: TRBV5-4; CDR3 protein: CASSSPNREAFF; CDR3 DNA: TGTGCCAGCAGCTCCCCAAACAGGGAGGCTTTCTTT
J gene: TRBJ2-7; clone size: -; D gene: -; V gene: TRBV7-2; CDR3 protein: CASSLARGSSYEQYF; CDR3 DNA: TGTGCCAGCAGCTTAGCGCGCGGTAGCTCCTACGAGCAGTACTTC
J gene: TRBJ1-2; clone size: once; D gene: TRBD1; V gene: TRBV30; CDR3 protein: CAWTPGGSGYTF; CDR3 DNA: TGTGCCTGGACCCCAGGGGGCTCTGGCTACACCTTC
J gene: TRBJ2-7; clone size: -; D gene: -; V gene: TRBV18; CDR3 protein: CASSPLGAVAINNEQYF; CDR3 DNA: TGTGCCAGCTCACCACTGGGGGCGGTGGCTATCAATAACGAGCAGTACTTC
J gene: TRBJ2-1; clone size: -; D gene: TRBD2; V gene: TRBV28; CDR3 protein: CASSLFLAGVGSNNEQFF; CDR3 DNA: TGTGCCAGCAGTTTATTCCTAGCGGGAGTGGGCTCTAACAATGAGCAGTTCTTC
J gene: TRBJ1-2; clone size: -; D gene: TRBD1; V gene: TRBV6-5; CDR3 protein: CASSPRTGPYGYTF; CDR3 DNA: TGTGCCAGCAGTCCGCGGACAGGACCGTATGGCTACACCTTC
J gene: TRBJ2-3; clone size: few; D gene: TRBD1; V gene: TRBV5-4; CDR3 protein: CASSLLPGQGPDTQYF; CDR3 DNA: TGTGCCAGCAGCCTGCTACCTGGACAGGGTCCAGATACGCAGTATTTT
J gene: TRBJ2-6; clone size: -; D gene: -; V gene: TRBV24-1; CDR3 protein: CATSGRGVSGANVLTF; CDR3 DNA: TGTGCCACCAGTGGCAGGGGGGTATCGGGGGCCAACGTCCTGACTTTC